These 15 T cell receptor beta chains originate from one sample sequenced in a study of PD-1 blockade in classical Hodgkin lymphoma. The time point denotes: cycle 4 day 1 (C4D1), after five to seven weeks of nivolumab. Each patient's relapse followed autologous stem cell transplantation, and brentuximab vedotin exposure varied. Sequencing used immunoSEQ multiplex PCR; TCRdb keeps in-frame clones, though not all of them. The repertoire holds approximately 17,000 clones, with around two thirds as singletons. The source material was peripheral blood mononuclear cells (PBMCs), sampled before the fourth cycle of nivolumab. The source of these receptors is a human donor with classical Hodgkin lymphoma.

The chain couples TRBV10-3 to TRBJ2-3; TRBD2 matches at 15 bases. Trimming cost V 11 bases and J 8 bases; bases outside gene matches: 5. Germline V lookup: CDR1 ENHRY, CDR2 SYGVKD. The CDR3 is 13 amino acids. Written as DNA, the CDR3 is TGTGCCTCCAGGGGACTAGCGGGAGGTACGCAGTATTTT. It encodes CASRGLAGGTQYF.

The chain uses TRBV28 and TRBJ1-4; TRBD1 aligns across 7 bases. Germline lookup yields CDR1 MDHEN and CDR2 SYDVKM. Trimming removed 8 bases from V and 11 bases from J; junction bases left unmatched: 11. The CDR3 spans 13 residues. CDR3 amino acids: CASRDSRVWKLFF. As DNA, the CDR3 is TGTGCCAGCCGGGACAGTAGGGTTTGGAAACTGTTTTTT.

The chain links TRBV5-1 to TRBJ2-7; either TRBD1 or TRBD2 may fit D (5 bases each). V lost 5 bases, J lost 3 bases, and 12 bases lay in between. The CDR3 extends over 13 amino acids. Germline assignment: CDR1 SGHRS and CDR2 YFSETQ. The CDR3 DNA sequence: TGCGCCAGCAGTCACGGGGCAAACTACGAGCAGTACTTC. Encoded protein: CASSHGANYEQYF.

The J gene is TRBJ1-2, the V gene TRBV7-2; 10 bases map to TRBD1. CDR3 length equals 17 residues. V lost 5 bases, J lost 4 bases, and 13 bases stayed unmatched. Per the germline V gene, CDR1 is SGHTA and CDR2 is FQGNSA. The CDR3: CASSHRQGAPLGYGYTF. CDR3 nucleotide sequence: TGTGCCAGCAGCCACAGACAGGGGGCGCCCCTGGGCTATGGCTACACCTTC.

The rearrangement links TRBV4-2 to TRBJ1-1; possibly TRBD1 for D (5 bases). CDR3 length equals 16 residues. CDR1 is LGHNA and CDR2 is YNFKEQ in the germline V gene. Trimming left V 0 bases short and J 0 bases short, with 11 bases between. In nucleotides, the CDR3 is TGTGCCAGCAGCCAAGATGACAGTTGGGTGAACACTGAAGCTTTCTTT. This translates into CASSQDDSWVNTEAFF.

As to this clone: Additional DNA sequences in this sample encode the identical CDR3. The chain uses TRBV6-4 and TRBJ2-1; D not resolved. The CDR3 loop spans 13 amino acids. Germline V gene lookup returns CDR1 MRHNA and CDR2 SNTAGT. V lost 0 bases, J lost 8 bases, and 8 bases lay in between. Here the CDR3 DNA reads TGTGCCAGCAGTGACTCGATCGGAGATGAGCAGTTCTTC. This codes for CASSDSIGDEQFF.

Only a few counts were recorded for this clone. The gene calls are TRBV2 and TRBJ2-5; possible D gene TRBD2, 6 bases. V was shortened by 6 bases and J by 6 bases, with 14 bases between the two germline ends. CDR3 length: 13 amino acids. Germline lookup yields CDR1 SNHLY and CDR2 FYNNEI. The CDR3, as DNA: TGTGCCAGCAGCGGGGGAAGCACGCAGACCCAGTACTTC. Translating it yields CASSGGSTQTQYF.

V and J are TRBV5-1 and TRBJ2-5; TRBD2 might be the D (6 bases). V was trimmed by 0 bases and J by 2 bases, leaving 14 bases between them. CDR1 is SGHRS and CDR2 is YFSETQ in the germline V gene. This CDR3 has 16 residues. CDR3 DNA: TGCGCCAGCAGCTTGGTCGGTGGAGGACTACAAGAGACCCAGTACTTC. The encoded protein is CASSLVGGGLQETQYF.

The chain uses TRBV7-6 and TRBJ1-5; unclear D gene. Trimming took off 3 bases at V and 0 bases at J, with 6 bases between the two ends. CDR3 length: 14 residues. In germline, CDR1 is SGHVS, CDR2 FNYEAQ. The CDR3 region has the DNA TGTGCCAGCAGCTTGGGCAATAGCAATCAGCCCCAGCATTTT. It is translated as CASSLGNSNQPQHF.

The chain combines TRBV29-1 with TRBJ2-1, with D possibly TRBD1 on 5 matching bases. From germline, CDR1 is SQVTM and CDR2 ANQGSEA. V lost 8 bases and J lost 3, with 17 bases in between. The CDR3 sequence is 14 residues long. The CDR3 protein is CSTQPDDSYNEQFF. CDR3 coding DNA: TGCAGCACCCAACCTGATGACAGCTACAATGAGCAGTTCTTC.

In its sample, this clone was seen a few times. This chain connects TRBV7-3 to TRBJ2-1; a weak D match, TRBD2 (5 bases). CDR3 length equals 14 residues. The V gene lost 2 bases and the J gene lost 0 bases, with 5 bases spanning the gap. Germline CDR1 reads SGHTA; CDR2 reads FQGTGA. Written as DNA, the CDR3 is TGTGCCAGCAGCTTAGGGAGCTCCTACAATGAGCAGTTCTTC. This sequence encodes CASSLGSSYNEQFF.

This chain links TRBV5-1 with TRBJ2-1; D is possibly TRBD1 (5 bases). This CDR3 region has 13 residues. CDR1 is SGHRS and CDR2 is YFSETQ in the germline V gene. The V end was cut by 2 bases, the J end by 5 bases, with 8 bases between. The CDR3 is CASSFDSHNEQFF. The CDR3 DNA is TGCGCCAGCAGCTTTGACAGTCACAATGAGCAGTTCTTC.

This sequence joins TRBV15 and TRBJ1-1, with a possible D match to TRBD1 (5 bases). The germline gives CDR1 LNHNV, CDR2 YYDKDF (reference sequence). The CDR3 covers 15 residues. The V gene lost 5 bases and the J gene lost 2 bases, with 15 bases spanning the gap. In DNA, the CDR3 is TGTGCCACCAGCCAAAGAGCCAGGGCTAACACTGAAGCTTTCTTT. Translating it yields CATSQRARANTEAFF.

The chain combines TRBV6-1 with TRBJ2-7; 8 bases are a match to TRBD2. The CDR3 is 15 amino acids. Germline CDR1 reads MNHNS; CDR2 reads SASEGT. Unmatched junction bases numbered 5, after V lost 2 bases and J lost 2 bases. The CDR3 protein is CASSESGTRPYEQYF. In DNA, the CDR3 is TGTGCCAGCAGTGAATCCGGGACTAGACCCTACGAGCAGTACTTC.

This clone was seen a handful of times. V and J are TRBV28 and TRBJ1-4; D gene unclear. The germline V gene encodes CDR1 MDHEN and CDR2 SYDVKM. CDR3 size: 15 residues. V was pared by 5 bases and J by 3 bases, with 13 bases between. CDR3 loop: CASSPAAGSNEKLFF. CDR3 bases: TGTGCCAGCAGTCCTGCGGCCGGTTCTAATGAAAAACTGTTTTTT.